Detailed here is one T cell receptor beta chain. What it binds is not known. This sample was taken from a study of CD8 T cells in Susac syndrome. Study-level points and caveats: The study's TCR sequencing and HLA analysis covered a relatively small number of individuals, and the study acknowledged this.

From blood CD8+ and CD4+ T cells, the TCR beta chain was sequenced. TEMRA cells were FACS-enriched and CD8+ and CD4+ T cells negatively isolated. Germline V CDR1 and CDR2: MNHEY, SMNVEV (reference sequence). Trimming shortened V by 5 bases and J by 1 base, and 8 bases separated the two germline ends. The CDR3 consists of 13 residues. An input of about 0.5 to 1 ug of RNA was subjected to reverse transcription using random hexamers. The amplification used immunoSEQ multiplex PCR on TCR beta CDR3; it spanned 54 Vbeta and 13 Jbeta. TCRdb processed the immunoSEQ multiplex PCR reads anew with MiXCR; each CDR3 protein has one entry. The sample includes 200,000 or so distinct CDR3 sequences, about 90% seen only once; the top ten take about 0.12%.

The gene calls are TRBV27 and TRBJ1-1; D might be TRBD1 (5 bases). This receptor was taken from a human donor with multiple sclerosis. The specimen sequenced was CD8+ T cells from PBMCs. The CDR3 DNA follows: TGTGCCAGCAGTGAGGGGCAGAACACTGAAGCTTTCTTT. Protein: CASSEGQNTEAFF.